These 10 T cell receptor beta chains were all obtained from the same sample, sequenced in a study of T cell responses to AZD1222 COVID-19 vaccine. This table comes from immunoSEQ multiplex PCR, and its TCRdb copy is limited to in-frame clones, with some not included. The sample lists 90,000 to 150,000 clones; more than 85% were seen once. The sample in question was peripheral blood, obtained on day 0 of AZD1222 vaccination. Source of these receptors: an adult in good health.

V gene TRBV29-1 combines with J gene TRBJ1-5, with D possibly being TRBD1 (5 bases). The CDR3 runs 13 residues. Trimming shortened V by 4 bases and J by 3 bases, and 10 bases separated the two germline ends. Germline lookup yields CDR1 SQVTM and CDR2 ANQGSEA. The CDR3 reads CSVGDGTNQPQHF. DNA of the CDR3: TGCAGCGTTGGGGACGGAACCAATCAGCCCCAGCATTTT.

The CDR3 loop is CASSLDRTLKAFF. CDR3 bases: TGTGCCAGCAGCCTTGACAGGACCCTTAAAGCTTTCTTT. The V call is TRBV11-2, the J call TRBJ1-1, with D perhaps matching TRBD1 (6 bases). This CDR3 comprises 13 residues. The germline V gene has CDR1 SGHAT and CDR2 FQNNGV. The V end lost 5 bases, the J end lost 9 bases, and 16 bases lay between the germline ends.

This clone has only one observation. The chain couples TRBV4-2 to TRBJ2-3; 13 bases map to TRBD2. The CDR3 spans 17 residues. Germline assignment: CDR1 LGHNA and CDR2 YNFKEQ. The V gene end was trimmed by 4 bases and the J gene end by 5 bases; junction bases not matched to a gene: 9. The CDR3 DNA is TGTGCCAGCAGCCGGCGACTCGGACTAGCGGGAGAAGATACGCAGTATTTT. Residues: CASSRRLGLAGEDTQYF.

The rearrangement joins TRBV7-3 to TRBJ2-7; possibly TRBD1 or TRBD2 for D (5 bases each). This CDR3 has 15 amino acids. Germline V gene sequence: CDR1 SGHTA, CDR2 FQGTGA. V dropped 7 bases and J dropped 2 bases, with 18 bases sitting between them. CDR3 residues: CASTPPGAFPYEQYF. CDR3 DNA sequence: TGTGCCAGCACCCCACCCGGGGCGTTTCCCTACGAGCAGTACTTC.

The chain joins TRBV5-1 to TRBJ1-3; D not certain. The CDR3 is 12 residues long. Germline CDR1 is SGHRS and CDR2 is YFSETQ. With 3 bases removed from V and 7 bases from J, the gap between germline ends came to 8 bases. The chain's CDR3 is CASSSEGNTIYF. As DNA, the CDR3 is TGCGCCAGCAGCTCCGAGGGTAACACCATATATTTT.

The chain combines TRBV19 with TRBJ2-2, with 8 bases identical to TRBD1. The ends lost 10 bases at V and 2 bases at J; junction bases unmatched: 9. Germline lookup yields CDR1 LNHDA and CDR2 SQIVND (reference sequence). The CDR3 spans 15 residues. The CDR3 loop reads CAISTGGGNTGELFF. The CDR3 DNA follows: TGTGCCATTTCAACAGGGGGAGGTAACACCGGGGAGCTGTTTTTT.

The chain combines TRBV5-1 with TRBJ1-4; TRBD1 matches 9 bases. The CDR3 contains 14 residues. Germline V lookup: CDR1 SGHRS, CDR2 YFSETQ. The trim removed 3 bases at V and 6 bases at J, leaving 3 bases unmatched. This CDR3 reads CASSWGQGYEKLFF. The CDR3 bases are TGCGCCAGCAGCTGGGGACAGGGTTATGAAAAACTGTTTTTT.

The V gene is TRBV18, the J gene TRBJ1-6; tentatively, D is TRBD1 (5 bases). CDR3 size: 14 residues. V was clipped by 2 bases and J by 9 bases, with 11 bases between them. The germline V gene has CDR1 KGHSH and CDR2 LQKENI. CDR3 in amino acids: CASSPTDNTSPLHF. DNA of the CDR3: TGTGCCAGCTCACCAACGGACAACACTTCACCCCTCCACTTT. Complete variable domain (other parts from reference TRBV18 and TRBJ1-6): NAGVMQNPRHLVRRRGQEARLRCSPMKGHSHVYWYRQLPEEGLKFMVYLQKENIIDESGMPKERFSAEFPKEGPSILRIQQVVRGDSAAYFCASSPTDNTSPLHFGNGTRLTVT.

The V call is TRBV7-9, the J call TRBJ1-1, with TRBD1 as a possible D gene (5 bases). The CDR3 extends over 12 amino acids. From germline, CDR1 is SEHNR and CDR2 FQNEAQ (reference sequence). Trimming pared 3 bases from V and 11 bases from J, leaving 13 bases between. The CDR3 coding sequence is TGTGCCAGCAGCTTCGGGGGGATAGACGCTTTCTTT. This codes for CASSFGGIDAFF.

The chain uses TRBV27 and TRBJ1-5, with D unresolved. Deletions cut 5 bases from V and 5 bases from J, with 10 bases between. This CDR3 has 13 residues. Germline CDR1 and CDR2: MNHEY and SMNVEV (reference sequence). The CDR3 nucleotides are TGTGCCAGCAGTCCCTGGGTCGATCAGCCCCAGCATTTT. Translated, it gives CASSPWVDQPQHF.